These 4 T cell receptor beta chains were all obtained from the same sample, sequenced in a study of radiotherapy plus CTLA-4 blockade in lung cancer. Only in-frame clones appear in the TCRdb table, and some are missing; sequencing was by immunoSEQ multiplex PCR. Counted here are fewer than 65,000 clones, 84% occurring once; the ten biggest clones make up roughly 4.9%. The sequencing used peripheral blood, collected from a patient treated with radiotherapy plus ipilimumab. These receptors were collected from a human donor with non-small cell lung cancer whose response to radiotherapy plus ipilimumab could not be evaluated.

This clone showed up just a few times. The rearrangement uses TRBV4-1 and TRBJ1-1, with a possible D match to TRBD1 (5 bases). CDR3 length: 14 amino acids. Trimming took 2 bases from V and 1 from J, leaving 8 bases between them. Germline values: CDR1 MGHRA, CDR2 YSYEKL. The CDR3 loop reads CASSQLTGNTEAFF. The CDR3 DNA follows: TGCGCCAGCAGCCAACTAACAGGGAACACTGAAGCTTTCTTT.

The gene calls are TRBV25-1 and TRBJ2-3; 11 nucleotides agree with TRBD2. The CDR3 is made up of 15 amino acids. V trimming: 6 bases; J trimming: 3 bases; junction bases outside the gene matches: 5. Germline values: CDR1 MGHDK, CDR2 SYGVNS. In nucleotides, the CDR3 is TGTGCCAGCAGCGCCACTAGCGGGAGAACAGATACGCAGTATTTT. As protein: CASSATSGRTDTQYF.

The chain combines TRBV9 with TRBJ2-1; D not certain. Germline V gene sequence: CDR1 SGDLS, CDR2 YYNGEE. The CDR3 extends over 14 amino acids. The V and J ends lost 0 bases and 3 bases respectively, with 7 bases between them. In DNA form, the CDR3 reads TGTGCCAGCAGCGTAGCAGCAGGCTACAATGAGCAGTTCTTC. Amino acids: CASSVAAGYNEQFF.

This sequence joins TRBV7-2 and TRBJ2-7; a possible D gene is TRBD2 (6 bases). Germline V gene lookup returns CDR1 SGHTA and CDR2 FQGNSA. Trimming stripped 9 bases from V and 0 bases from J, with 12 bases between. The CDR3 consists of 13 residues. CDR3 amino acids: CASEGLDSYEQYF. CDR3 in DNA: TGTGCCAGTGAGGGACTGGACTCCTACGAGCAGTACTTC.